The 2 T cell receptor beta chains below were found in one sample sequenced in a study of siplizumab effects on memory and regulatory T cells. No antigen has been assigned to these receptors. As described, mixed lymphocyte reaction cells underwent coculture at 37°C for a duration of 5 to 6 days. Generated by immunoSEQ multiplex PCR, the TCRdb table keeps only in-frame clones and is missing some. The sample consists of approximately 20,000 clones, about 45% of them appearing once. Sequenced input: CFSE-low (dividing) CD4+ T cells sorted from an allogeneic mixed lymphocyte reaction. Every receptor here comes from a human donor in good health; the cells came from an allogeneic mixed lymphocyte reaction. Some clones in this sample may be carry-over from other donors' samples.

The chain carries TRBV19 and TRBJ1-4, with no clear D. Germline V gives CDR1 LNHDA, CDR2 SQIVND (reference sequence). The CDR3 is 13 amino acids. Trimming left V 3 bases short and J 7 bases short, with 9 bases between. The CDR3 coding sequence is TGTGCCAGTAGTATCGCGCGGACTGAAAAACTGTTTTTT. Its protein product is CASSIARTEKLFF.

The chain uses TRBV19 and TRBJ1-5, with TRBD1 identical over 8 bases. The V and J ends lost 5 bases and 9 bases, in that order; junction bases with no gene match: 12. CDR1 is LNHDA, CDR2 SQIVND, per germline (reference sequence). The CDR3 is 15 residues long. CDR3 sequence (DNA): TGTGCCAGTAGTCAGGCAGGGGGCGCGGGGGTGCCCCAGCATTTT. This translates into CASSQAGGAGVPQHF. Drawing the rest from reference TRBV19 and TRBJ1-5, the complete variable domain is DGGITQSPKYLFRKEGQNVTLSCEQNLNHDAMYWYRQDPGQGLRLIYYSQIVNDFQKGDIAEGYSVSREKKESFPLTVTSAQKNPTAFYLCASSQAGGAGVPQHFGDGTRLSIL.